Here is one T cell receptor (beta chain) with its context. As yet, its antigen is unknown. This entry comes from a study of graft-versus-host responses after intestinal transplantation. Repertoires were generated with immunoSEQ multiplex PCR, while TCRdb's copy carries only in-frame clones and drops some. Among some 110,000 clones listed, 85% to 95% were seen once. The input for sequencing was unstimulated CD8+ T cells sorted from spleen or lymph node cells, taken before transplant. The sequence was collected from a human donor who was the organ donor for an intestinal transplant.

This CDR3 reads CASSQSQREEADTQYF. The CDR3 DNA follows: TGCGCCAGCAGCCAATCACAGCGGGAGGAAGCAGATACGCAGTATTTT. The V and J genes are TRBV4-1 and TRBJ2-3; 9 bases map to TRBD2. The germline V gene has CDR1 MGHRA and CDR2 YSYEKL. CDR3 length equals 16 residues. Trimming cost V 2 bases and J 4 bases; bases outside gene matches: 7.